Following are 27 T cell receptor beta chains from one sample sequenced in a study of T cell responses to AZD1222 COVID-19 vaccine. Assay: immunoSEQ multiplex PCR; the TCRdb copy retains only in-frame clones and omits some. The profile shows 85,000 to 90,000 clones, under 95% of them singletons. Specimen: peripheral blood, collected on day 0 of MenACWY control vaccination. All receptors derive from an adult in good health.

This chain links TRBV19 with TRBJ2-1; 7 positions agree with TRBD2. The trim removed 5 bases at V and 0 bases at J, leaving 10 bases unmatched. Germline CDR1 reads LNHDA; CDR2 reads SQIVND (reference sequence). The CDR3 is 17 residues long. CDR3 protein: CASSPGGIMSSYNEQFF. CDR3 nucleotide sequence: TGTGCCAGTAGTCCGGGGGGTATTATGAGCTCCTACAATGAGCAGTTCTTC.

The rearrangement uses TRBV5-1 and TRBJ2-2; the match to TRBD1 covers 9 bases. CDR3 length equals 16 residues. Germline V gives CDR1 SGHRS, CDR2 YFSETQ. V shed 4 bases and J 4 bases; nucleotides not matched to a gene: 8. Here the CDR3 DNA reads TGCGCCAGCAGCCCCCGCCCGGGACAGGGCACCGGGGAGCTGTTTTTT. Translating it yields CASSPRPGQGTGELFF.

CDR3 protein: CASNDGAYTEAFF. In DNA, the CDR3 is TGTGCCAGTAACGACGGCGCTTACACTGAAGCTTTCTTT. The genes are TRBV19 and TRBJ1-1, with no clear D. The germline V and J ends were trimmed by 7 bases and 3 bases, with 12 bases remaining between them. The CDR3 runs 13 residues. Looked up from germline, CDR1 is LNHDA and CDR2 is SQIVND (reference sequence).

This chain links TRBV6-5 with TRBJ1-5, with D perhaps TRBD1 (6 bases). Germline V gene sequence: CDR1 MNHEY, CDR2 SVGAGI. V was cut by 8 bases and J by 2 bases, with 13 bases left in between. CDR3 length equals 14 residues. The CDR3 protein is CASWGGSGNQPQHF. The CDR3 DNA reads TGTGCCAGCTGGGGGGGCTCTGGCAATCAGCCCCAGCATTTT.

The chain has TRBV18 and TRBJ1-3, with 9 bases aligning to TRBD1. V lost 3 bases to trimming and J lost 1 base; unmatched junction nucleotides: 7. The CDR3 runs to 17 residues. The germline CDR1 and CDR2 sequences are KGHSH and LQKENI. CDR3 residues: CASSPLTGGTSGNTIYF. Written as DNA, the CDR3 is TGTGCCAGCTCACCTTTGACAGGGGGAACATCTGGAAACACCATATATTTT.

This rearrangement joins TRBV13 to TRBJ1-2, with D hard to call. From germline, CDR1 is PRHDT and CDR2 FYEKMQ (reference sequence). V shed 2 bases and J shed 4 bases, with 14 bases lying between them. The CDR3 sequence is 15 residues long. The CDR3 spells CASSLKAWEGYGYTF. The CDR3 DNA is TGTGCCAGCAGCTTAAAGGCATGGGAAGGCTATGGCTACACCTTC.

This clone was seen just once. The chain joins TRBV3-1 (or the pseudogene TRBV3-2) to TRBJ2-1; 12 nucleotides agree with TRBD2. CDR3 length: 14 amino acids. Germline V gene sequence: CDR1 LGHDT, CDR2 YNNKEL (reference sequence). The junction had 7 bases not matched to a gene; V was cut back by 7 bases and J by 9 bases. CDR3 protein: CASTLTSGSFEQFF. Written as DNA, the CDR3 is TGTGCCAGCACCCTGACTAGCGGGAGTTTTGAGCAGTTCTTC.

The gene calls are TRBV6-6 and TRBJ1-1, with D perhaps matching TRBD1 (5 bases). V was clipped by 5 bases and J by 6 bases, with 13 bases between them. This CDR3 comprises 13 residues. Germline V lookup: CDR1 MNHNY, CDR2 SVGAGI (reference sequence). CDR3 amino acids: CASSTGGGAEAFF. CDR3 DNA: TGTGCCAGCAGTACCGGTGGGGGAGCTGAAGCTTTCTTT.

This chain connects TRBV6-5 to TRBJ2-7; possibly TRBD1 for D (5 bases). V gave up 2 bases and J gave up 5 bases, with 16 bases separating them. Germline V lookup: CDR1 MNHEY, CDR2 SVGAGI. The CDR3 totals 15 residues. The CDR3: CASSYQGAKGDEQYF. CDR3 DNA: TGTGCCAGCAGTTACCAAGGGGCAAAAGGGGACGAGCAGTACTTC.

The CDR3 region is CATSGSKKLFF. CDR3 bases: TGTGCCACCTCGGGATCAAAAAAACTGTTTTTT. The chain is built from TRBV19 and TRBJ1-4; D not certain. CDR3 length: 11 residues. Germline V CDR1 and CDR2: LNHDA, SQIVND (reference sequence). Trimming shortened V by 10 bases and J by 9 bases, and 12 bases separated the two germline ends.

The V gene is TRBV7-2, the J gene TRBJ2-5; D uncertain. Trimming took off 4 bases at V and 5 bases at J, with 8 bases between the two ends. The length of the CDR3 is 12 residues. Germline-derived CDR1 and CDR2 are SGHTA and FQGNSA. CDR3 sequence reads: CASSSPWETQYF. In DNA form, the CDR3 reads TGTGCCAGCAGCTCCCCCTGGGAGACCCAGTACTTC.

This clone was recorded once. The CDR3 region is CASSRDETEAFF. CDR3 coding DNA: TGTGCCAGCAGTAGGGACGAGACGGAAGCTTTCTTT. The chain carries TRBV2 and TRBJ1-1; tentative D call: TRBD1 (5 bases). The CDR3 length is 12 residues. V was cut by 5 bases and J by 8 bases, with 12 bases left in between. Germline assignment: CDR1 SNHLY and CDR2 FYNNEI.

The V gene is TRBV11-2, the J gene TRBJ1-2; D is unresolved. V was clipped by 0 bases and J by 6 bases, with 5 bases between them. Germline lookup yields CDR1 SGHAT and CDR2 FQNNGV. The CDR3 runs 12 residues. CDR3 residues: CASSLEGNGYTF. In DNA form, the CDR3 reads TGTGCCAGCAGCTTAGAAGGGAATGGCTACACCTTC.

V is TRBV28 and J is TRBJ1-2, with D hard to call. V lost 5 bases to trimming and J lost 5 bases, with 12 bases between them. Per the germline V gene, CDR1 is MDHEN and CDR2 is SYDVKM. The CDR3 covers 13 residues. The CDR3 DNA is TGTGCCAGCAGTCCTACAGACGTATATGGCTACACCTTC. Translating it yields CASSPTDVYGYTF.

This chain links TRBV9 with TRBJ2-2, with unresolved D. This CDR3 spans 13 amino acids. Trimming removed 4 bases at V and 5 bases at J, with 9 bases between. Germline values: CDR1 SGDLS, CDR2 YYNGEE. The CDR3 coding sequence is TGTGCCAGCAGCTCGACGGGTACCGGGGAGCTGTTTTTT. Translating gives CASSSTGTGELFF.

The chain recombines TRBV9 with TRBJ2-2; D remains unclear. Looked up from germline, CDR1 is SGDLS and CDR2 is YYNGEE. The CDR3 loop spans 17 amino acids. Trimming removed 0 bases at V and 1 base at J, with 13 bases between. CDR3 loop: CASSVGLPSGNTGELFF. The CDR3 DNA is TGTGCCAGCAGCGTAGGGCTTCCCAGTGGGAACACCGGGGAGCTGTTTTTT.

CDR3 DNA sequence: TGTGCCATCAGTGACGGGGGGGCGTCAACAGATACGCAGTATTTT. Protein product: CAISDGGASTDTQYF. The chain uses TRBV10-3 and TRBJ2-3; 8 bases are a match to TRBD2. The CDR3 spans 15 residues. After removal of 3 bases from V and 3 bases from J, the junction contained 5 bases not matched to a gene. CDR1 and CDR2 (germline): ENHRY, SYGVKD.

The gene calls are TRBV7-6 and TRBJ1-1, with D uncertain. V was trimmed by 2 bases and J by 5 bases, leaving 12 bases between them. Germline loops: CDR1 SGHVS, CDR2 FNYEAQ. The CDR3 length is 14 residues. CDR3 sequence reads: CASSLPDGVTEAFF. The CDR3, as DNA: TGTGCCAGCAGCTTACCCGATGGGGTTACTGAAGCTTTCTTT. Full variable domain (rest looked up from reference TRBV7-6 and TRBJ1-1): GAGVSQSPRYKVTKRGQDVALRCDPISGHVSLYWYRQALGQGPEFLTYFNYEAQQDKSGLPNDRFSAERPEGSISTLTIQRTEQRDSAMYRCASSLPDGVTEAFFGQGTRLTVV.

The rearrangement uses TRBV11-3 and TRBJ2-7; no definite D call. The CDR3 sequence is 16 residues long. The germline V gene has CDR1 SGHNT and CDR2 YENEEA. The V and J ends lost 1 base and 3 bases respectively, with 16 bases between them. DNA for the CDR3: TGTGCCAGCAGCTTAGGGGCCTCCGGGTCCCTCTACGAGCAGTACTTC. Its protein product is CASSLGASGSLYEQYF. The complete variable domain, with remaining parts taken from reference TRBV11-3 and TRBJ2-7, reads EAGVVQSPRYKIIEKKQPVAFWCNPISGHNTLYWYLQNLGQGPELLIRYENEEAVDDSQLPKDRFSAERLKGVDSTLKIQPAELGDSAVYLCASSLGASGSLYEQYFGPGTRLTVT.

Turning to this clone: At one boundary the junction diverges from the germline segment, which might be a read error. V usage is TRBV12-3 or TRBV12-4 and J usage is TRBJ1-3; D not certain. CDR3 length: 10 residues. The CDR3 DNA reads TGTGCCAGCAGTTCTACCACCCACAATTTT. As protein: CASSSTTHNF.

The rearrangement links TRBV6-5 to TRBJ2-1, with D perhaps assigned TRBD1 or TRBD2 (5 bases each). Germline V gives CDR1 MNHEY, CDR2 SVGAGI. This CDR3 has 14 amino acids. V was clipped by 6 bases and J by 0 bases, with 9 bases between them. CDR3 residues: CASRQGVSYNEQFF. Written as DNA, the CDR3 is TGTGCCAGCAGGCAGGGAGTCTCCTACAATGAGCAGTTCTTC.

The chain joins TRBV29-1 to TRBJ2-7; the D is unclear. CDR1 is SQVTM and CDR2 is ANQGSEA in the germline V gene. Trimming shortened V by 4 bases and J by 6 bases, and 19 bases separated the two germline ends. The CDR3 covers 14 residues. The CDR3 DNA sequence: TGCAGCGTTGCCGAGTCTTCGGGCGTTGGCGAGCAGTACTTC. The encoded protein is CSVAESSGVGEQYF.

V usage is TRBV21-1 and J usage is TRBJ1-4. TRBV21-1 represents a pseudogene. CDR3 length: 15 amino acids. The CDR3 DNA reads TGTGCCAGCAGCAAAGTGCGACGAGGGTCTGAAAAACTGTTTTTT. Its translation: CASSKVRRGSEKLFF.

The rearrangement uses TRBV9 and TRBJ2-7, with D unclear. Trimming took 3 bases from V and 6 from J, leaving 16 bases between them. This CDR3 has 14 amino acids. Germline V gene data show CDR1 as SGDLS and CDR2 as YYNGEE. The CDR3 loop reads CASSAGLHSSEQYF. In nucleotides, the CDR3 is TGTGCCAGCAGCGCCGGCCTTCACTCCAGCGAGCAGTACTTC.

V and J are TRBV6-1 and TRBJ2-1; 10 positions match TRBD2. The ends lost 0 bases at V and 2 bases at J; junction bases unmatched: 7. Germline CDR1 is MNHNS and CDR2 is SASEGT. The CDR3 runs to 18 residues. CDR3 nucleotide sequence: TGTGCCAGCAGTGAAGCGGGACTAGCGCCCGGAGCCTACAATGAGCAGTTCTTC. Protein product: CASSEAGLAPGAYNEQFF.

This clone was picked up one time. The J gene is TRBJ2-1, the V gene TRBV24-1, with 8 bases identical to TRBD1. Germline V gives CDR1 KGHDR, CDR2 SFDVKD. The CDR3 consists of 14 residues. V shed 7 bases and J 7 bases; nucleotides not matched to a gene: 8. CDR3 bases: TGTGCCACCAGGACCGCGACAGGGGATAATGAGCAGTTCTTC. Translation: CATRTATGDNEQFF.

J is TRBJ2-2 and V is TRBV21-1. TRBV21-1 is a listed pseudogene. This CDR3 is built from 19 residues. In DNA form, the CDR3 reads TGTGCCAGCAGCAAAGCGCTTTCAGGTTTACTATTGAACACCGGGGAGCTGTTTTTT. Amino acid sequence: CASSKALSGLLLNTGELFF.